The present entry profiles one TCR beta chain with its context. The antigen is not known. Amplification from RNA transcripts yielded the TCR beta CDR3 regions. First-round RT-PCR used HTBI primers; second-round multiplex PCR followed. MiXCR was run by TCRdb on the multiplex PCR reads, yielding one entry per CDR3 protein. The sample holds hundreds of thousands of distinct CDR3 sequences, roughly two fifths seen once. This sample is part of a study of Graves' ophthalmopathy and Graves' hyperthyroidism. Trimming took off 6 bases at V and 2 bases at J, with 13 bases between the two ends. This CDR3 spans 14 amino acids. Germline CDR1 and CDR2: LGHDT and YNNKEL (reference sequence). Findings and caveats of the study: Most thyroid clonotypes expanded beyond 0.001 frequency were also found in blood.

This receptor was taken from an adult man with Graves' ophthalmopathy. The chain couples TRBV3-1 to TRBJ1-1; a weak D match, TRBD1 (5 bases). The sample was peripheral blood. CDR3 nucleotides: TGTGCCAGCAGTCCCAGGGCGATAAACACTGAAGCTTTCTTT. Translating gives CASSPRAINTEAFF.